What follows is one TCR beta chain and its context. Its specificity is not known. Described time point: blood 4 weeks post-SBRT, at nephrectomy. Stated treatment: 15 Gy SBRT to primary tumor, nephrectomy 4 weeks later. Nephrectomy followed 15 Gy stereotactic body radiation by 4 weeks. Blood was sampled at baseline, 2 weeks and 4 weeks after SBRT. The V gene's germline CDR1 is SNHLY and CDR2 FYNNEI. With 7 bases clipped from V and 4 bases from J, the junction kept 5 bases outside the gene matches. The CDR3 consists of 14 residues. The record originates from a study of radiation and T cells in renal cell carcinoma. Whole-study findings and limits: In blood, top tumor clones expanded by 2 weeks, shrinking by 4. Without pretreatment biopsies, baseline tumor clonotype presence was undetermined.

This table comes from immunoSEQ multiplex PCR, and its TCRdb copy is limited to in-frame clones, with some not included. The repertoire holds around 180,000 clones, about 87% seen once, with around 11% in the top ten. This specimen was blood, taken from a patient whose treatment included radiotherapy and nephrectomy. This chain uses TRBV2 with TRBJ1-2; 11 nucleotides line up with TRBD1. This receptor was obtained from a woman in her forties or fifties with renal cell carcinoma. The CDR3 coding sequence is TGTGCCAGCATTCCGGACAGGGGGCCCTATGGCTACACCTTC. Amino acids: CASIPDRGPYGYTF.